Following are 28 T cell receptor beta chains from one sample sequenced in a study of shared clonotypes between healthy human individuals. Some clones are missing from TCRdb's copy, which holds only in-frame ones; the method was immunoSEQ multiplex PCR. The sample carries around 1,000,000 clones, 70% to 80% recorded once. Material for sequencing was memory CD4+ T cells from PBMCs. As to subset: CD45RA-negative fraction. All receptors derive from a man aged 18 to 29 in good health. Some clones in this sample may be carry-over from other donors' samples.

This chain joins TRBV2 and TRBJ2-2; 8 bases map to TRBD2. Germline loops: CDR1 SNHLY, CDR2 FYNNEI. CDR3 length: 17 residues. Trimming cost V 0 bases and J 5 bases; bases outside gene matches: 8. DNA for the CDR3: TGTGCCAGCAGTGAAGCTCAAAGCGGGAGAGGAACCGGGGAGCTGTTTTTT. This codes for CASSEAQSGRGTGELFF.

V is TRBV18 and J is TRBJ2-3; 8 nucleotides match TRBD2. Per germline, CDR1 KGHSH and CDR2 LQKENI. This CDR3 spans 15 amino acids. The V segment lost 8 bases and the J segment 5 bases; nucleotides outside the gene matches: 12. In DNA form, the CDR3 reads TGTGCCAGCCTCGGGACTAGGGGGTCCAAAGATACGCAGTATTTT. Its protein is CASLGTRGSKDTQYF.

The chain combines TRBV10-1 with TRBJ2-3; D remains ambiguous. The length of the CDR3 is 12 residues. Trimming took 5 bases from V and 4 from J, leaving 7 bases between them. Germline lookup yields CDR1 WNHNN and CDR2 SYGVQD (reference sequence). This CDR3 is CASSSRADTQYF. The CDR3 DNA is TGCGCCAGCAGTTCTAGAGCAGATACGCAGTATTTT.

The rearrangement joins TRBV5-8 to TRBJ2-2; a possible D gene is TRBD1 (5 bases). V was pared by 0 bases and J by 10 bases, with 13 bases between. The CDR3 extends over 14 amino acids. CDR1 and CDR2 from the germline V gene are SGHTS and YDEGEE. DNA for the CDR3: TGTGCCAGCAGCTTGGGCCCAGGGTTAAAGGAGCTGTTTTTT. It specifies CASSLGPGLKELFF.

The rearrangement joins TRBV28 to TRBJ2-1; D may be TRBD1 (7 bases). There are 14 residues in the CDR3. V was pared by 5 bases and J by 7 bases, with 15 bases between. CDR1 and CDR2 from the germline V gene are MDHEN and SYDVKM. The CDR3 is CASSQGGAGNEQFF. For the CDR3, the DNA is TGTGCCAGCAGTCAGGGGGGCGCAGGGAATGAGCAGTTCTTC.

Points on this clone: This clone may be a read error of a much larger clone one base away. The same CDR3 arises from other DNA sequences in this sample as well. V and J are TRBV7-2 and TRBJ2-2; 7 bases map to TRBD2. The trim removed 1 base at V and 6 bases at J, leaving 2 bases unmatched. This CDR3 has 14 amino acids. Germline-derived CDR1 and CDR2 are SGHTA and FQGNSA. The CDR3 region is CASSLGLAAGELFF. The CDR3 DNA follows: TGTGCCAGCAGCTTAGGACTAGCAGCCGGGGAGCTGTTTTTT.

This clone has more than one count but fewer than ten. The V gene is TRBV10-3, the J gene TRBJ2-7; 9 nucleotides agree with TRBD2. From germline, CDR1 is ENHRY and CDR2 SYGVKD. With V trimmed by 5 bases and J by 6 bases, 8 bases remained unmatched. This CDR3 spans 14 amino acids. Here the CDR3 DNA reads TGTGCCATCAGTCGAGGGGTGCGGGAGGGCGAGCAGTACTTC. Translation: CAISRGVREGEQYF.

CDR3 in DNA: TGTGCCAGCAGCCGATTTACTAGCGGTCCCTACAATGAGCAGTTCTTC. Its protein product is CASSRFTSGPYNEQFF. V is TRBV7-9 and J is TRBJ2-1; TRBD2 agrees at 8 bases. V dropped 5 bases and J dropped 2; count of bases not matched to a gene: 8. Looked up from germline, CDR1 is SEHNR and CDR2 is FQNEAQ (reference sequence). CDR3 length: 16 amino acids.

This clone came up a few times. The chain combines TRBV7-8 with TRBJ1-1; 10 bases are shared with TRBD1. The CDR3 has 17 residues. J lost 6 bases, V lost 0 bases, and 10 bases had no gene match. Germline values: CDR1 SGHVS, CDR2 FQNEAQ. The CDR3 DNA reads TGTGCCAGCAGCTTAGCTTCAGGGACAGGGGACTTACCTGAAGCTTTCTTT. Its protein product is CASSLASGTGDLPEAFF. Looking up the rest from reference TRBV7-8 and TRBJ1-1 gives the full variable domain: GAGVSQSPRYKVAKRGQDVALRCDPISGHVSLFWYQQALGQGPEFLTYFQNEAQLDKSGLPSDRFFAERPEGSVSTLKIQRTQQEDSAVYLCASSLASGTGDLPEAFFGQGTRLTVV.

The table lists this clone with a few counts. This chain uses TRBV10-3 with TRBJ2-6; D tentatively fits TRBD1 or TRBD2 (5 bases each). From germline, CDR1 is ENHRY and CDR2 SYGVKD. The CDR3 is made up of 16 amino acids. V was trimmed by 6 bases and J by 0 bases, leaving 12 bases between them. CDR3 DNA: TGTGCCATCAGCGGGGCGGTTACCTCTGGGGCCAACGTCCTGACTTTC. Encoded protein: CAISGAVTSGANVLTF.

The rearrangement links TRBV27 to TRBJ1-2; TRBD1 matches 8 bases. This CDR3 region has 17 residues. Unmatched junction bases numbered 18, after V lost 5 bases and J lost 7 bases. The V gene's germline CDR1 is MNHEY and CDR2 SMNVEV (reference sequence). The CDR3 coding sequence is TGTGCCAGCAGTAAACGACAGGGGTATGGGGCTTTTGGTGGCTACACCTTC. It translates to CASSKRQGYGAFGGYTF.

This clone has just a few counts. The chain couples TRBV29-1 to TRBJ2-5; D ambiguous. The CDR3 length is 13 residues. The germline V gene encodes CDR1 SQVTM and CDR2 ANQGSEA. The ends were cut back, 6 bases at V and 2 bases at J, with 13 bases in the middle. CDR3 sequence: CSVDTVGQETQYF. The CDR3, as DNA: TGCAGCGTAGATACAGTAGGGCAAGAGACCCAGTACTTC.

The chain carries TRBV5-3 and TRBJ2-3; D ambiguous. TRBV5-3 is marked as an open reading frame, function uncertain. The length of the CDR3 is 14 residues. Trimming cost V 0 bases and J 0 bases, with 5 bases left between them. CDR3 in DNA: TGTGCCAGAAGCTTGGGCGTTAGCACAGATACGCAGTATTTT. Translated: CARSLGVSTDTQYF.

To note about this clone: The identical CDR3 is also encoded by other nucleotide sequences in the sample. This chain joins TRBV7-2 and TRBJ1-5, with a tentative D call TRBD1 (5 bases). V shed 1 base and J shed 6 bases, with 13 bases lying between them. Germline CDR1 SGHTA, CDR2 FQGNSA. This CDR3 is built from 15 residues. The CDR3 DNA sequence: TGTGCCAGCAGCTTAGGGGTCAGGGAGGCTCAGCCCCAGCATTTT. It encodes CASSLGVREAQPQHF.

The J gene is TRBJ1-3, the V gene TRBV7-9; TRBD1 might be the D (5 bases). Trimming removed 7 bases at V and 2 bases at J, with 18 bases between. CDR3 length: 16 amino acids. Germline V gives CDR1 SEHNR, CDR2 FQNEAQ (reference sequence). The CDR3 sequence is CASTELSGGAGNTIYF. CDR3 DNA sequence: TGTGCCAGCACCGAGTTGAGTGGGGGGGCTGGAAACACCATATATTTT.

The V gene is TRBV6-1, the J gene TRBJ1-1; 9 nucleotides agree with TRBD1. CDR3 length equals 15 residues. V dropped 4 bases and J dropped 4; count of bases not matched to a gene: 7. In germline, CDR1 is MNHNS, CDR2 SASEGT. The CDR3 protein is CASSAVDRGVTEAFF. The CDR3 region has the DNA TGTGCCAGCAGTGCTGTGGACAGGGGTGTCACTGAAGCTTTCTTT.

This clone was seen just once. Different DNA sequences within this sample yield the same CDR3. This chain links TRBV29-1 with TRBJ1-1, with 7 bases matching TRBD1. J gave up 5 bases and V 4 bases, and 4 bases lay outside the gene matches. CDR1 and CDR2 (germline): SQVTM, ANQGSEA. The CDR3 spans 12 residues. Here the CDR3 DNA reads TGCAGCGTTGGAAACAGGGGAACTGAAGCTTTCTTT. Protein sequence: CSVGNRGTEAFF.

J is TRBJ1-5 and V is TRBV4-3, with no clear D. Between the trimmed V and J ends, which lost 0 bases and 9 bases, there was a span of 12 bases. There are 14 residues in the CDR3. Germline loops: CDR1 LGHNA, CDR2 YSLEER. This CDR3 is CASSQDGAWGPQHF. CDR3 coding DNA: TGCGCCAGCAGCCAAGACGGCGCCTGGGGGCCCCAGCATTTT.

With regard to this clone: Given a far larger clone just one base away, this is likely a sequencing read error. The V call is TRBV28, the J call TRBJ1-5, with D perhaps TRBD1 (5 bases). The CDR3 contains 15 residues. From germline, CDR1 is MDHEN and CDR2 SYDVKM. The CDR3 DNA is TGTGCCATCAGTTTAGGCGGCGTGGGGGATCAGCCCCAGCATTTT. Translated: CAISLGGVGDQPQHF.

The chain couples TRBV5-3 to TRBJ2-6; D unresolved. TRBV5-3 is sorted into the ORF group, with uncertain function. Trimming cost V 2 bases and J 0 bases, with 12 bases left between them. The length of the CDR3 is 17 residues. The CDR3 protein is CARSFSDVNSGANVLTF. For the CDR3, the DNA is TGTGCCAGAAGCTTTTCGGACGTCAACTCTGGGGCCAACGTCCTGACTTTC.

The rearrangement joins TRBV18 to TRBJ2-2; 9 nucleotides agree with TRBD1. This CDR3 spans 15 amino acids. The trim removed 3 bases at V and 3 bases at J, leaving 2 bases unmatched. Per germline, CDR1 KGHSH and CDR2 LQKENI. The CDR3 DNA sequence: TGTGCCAGCTCACCCTGGACAGGGGACACCGGGGAGCTGTTTTTT. Amino acid sequence: CASSPWTGDTGELFF.

This chain uses TRBV10-1 with TRBJ2-6; D assignment may be TRBD1 or TRBD2 (6 bases each). Trimming shortened V by 7 bases and J by 4 bases, and 11 bases separated the two germline ends. There are 14 residues in the CDR3. Germline V gives CDR1 WNHNN, CDR2 SYGVQD (reference sequence). In nucleotides, the CDR3 is TGCGCCAGCAAGGGGGGTCCGGGGGCCAACGTCCTGACTTTC. Translating gives CASKGGPGANVLTF.

The CDR3 DNA follows: TGTGCCAGCAGCTTCCTATCAGGCGAGCAGTACTTC. Amino acid sequence: CASSFLSGEQYF. This chain connects TRBV7-9 to TRBJ2-7; D call uncertain. This CDR3 has 12 amino acids. Germline V lookup: CDR1 SEHNR, CDR2 FQNEAQ (reference sequence). V lost 3 bases and J lost 6, with 9 bases in between.

The V and J genes are TRBV10-3 and TRBJ1-2; D is undetermined. From germline, CDR1 is ENHRY and CDR2 SYGVKD. This CDR3 is 14 amino acids long. The V gene lost 10 bases and the J gene lost 3 bases, with 18 bases spanning the gap. CDR3 protein: CATLGQYADYGYTF. Here the CDR3 DNA reads TGTGCCACCCTCGGGCAATACGCCGACTATGGCTACACCTTC.

A remark on this clone: A much larger clonotype is one base distant, so this may be a read error. The chain joins TRBV6-5 to TRBJ1-5, with D perhaps TRBD1 (6 bases). Germline loops: CDR1 MNHEY, CDR2 SVGAGI. V was clipped by 6 bases and J by 0 bases, with 12 bases between them. The CDR3 consists of 15 residues. The CDR3 spells CASSLQGNSNQPQHF. DNA of the CDR3: TGTGCCAGCAGCCTACAGGGAAATAGCAATCAGCCCCAGCATTTT.

In nucleotides, the CDR3 is TGTGCCAGCAGCTACCCAGGAGAGACCCAGTACTTC. Translation gives CASSYPGETQYF. The chain has TRBV7-3 and TRBJ2-5; D gene unclear. The V end was cut by 4 bases, the J end by 4 bases, with 7 bases between. Germline CDR1 reads SGHTA; CDR2 reads FQGTGA. This CDR3 region has 12 residues.

The chain recombines TRBV18 with TRBJ2-2; 12 bases map to TRBD2. The CDR3 has 18 residues. V shed 4 bases, J shed 0 bases, and the junction held 6 bases outside the gene matches. Germline V lookup: CDR1 KGHSH, CDR2 LQKENI. This chain's CDR3 is CASSLRLAGETNTGELFF. CDR3 nucleotide sequence: TGTGCCAGCTCACTCCGACTAGCGGGAGAGACGAACACCGGGGAGCTGTTTTTT. The full variable domain, its missing parts supplied by reference TRBV18 and TRBJ2-2, is NAGVMQNPRHLVRRRGQEARLRCSPMKGHSHVYWYRQLPEEGLKFMVYLQKENIIDESGMPKERFSAEFPKEGPSILRIQQVVRGDSAAYFCASSLRLAGETNTGELFFGEGSRLTVL.

The rearrangement uses TRBV27 and TRBJ2-7; possibly TRBD1 or TRBD2 for D (5 bases each). The CDR3 totals 13 residues. V gave up 3 bases and J gave up 6 bases, with 12 bases separating them. From germline, CDR1 is MNHEY and CDR2 SMNVEV (reference sequence). The CDR3 spells CASSLWGSAEQYF. The CDR3 DNA reads TGTGCCAGCAGTTTGTGGGGGAGTGCCGAGCAGTACTTC.